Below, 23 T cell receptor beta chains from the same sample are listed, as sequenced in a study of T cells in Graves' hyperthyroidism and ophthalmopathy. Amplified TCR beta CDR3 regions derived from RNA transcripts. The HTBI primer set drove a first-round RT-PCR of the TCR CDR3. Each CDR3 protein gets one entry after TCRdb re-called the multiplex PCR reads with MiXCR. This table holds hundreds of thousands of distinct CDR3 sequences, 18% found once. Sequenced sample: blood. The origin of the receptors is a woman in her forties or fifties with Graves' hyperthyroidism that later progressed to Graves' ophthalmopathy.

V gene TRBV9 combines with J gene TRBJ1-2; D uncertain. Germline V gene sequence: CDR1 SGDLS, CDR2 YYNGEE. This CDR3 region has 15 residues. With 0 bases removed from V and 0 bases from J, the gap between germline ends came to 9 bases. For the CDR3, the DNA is TGTGCCAGCAGCGTAGTGGTTGGGGCTAACTATGGCTACACCTTC. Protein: CASSVVVGANYGYTF.

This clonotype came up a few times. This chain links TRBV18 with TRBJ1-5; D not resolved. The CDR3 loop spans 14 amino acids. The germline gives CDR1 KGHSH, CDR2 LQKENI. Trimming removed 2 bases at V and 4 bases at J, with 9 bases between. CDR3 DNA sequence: TGTGCCAGCTCACCATTGGGTCAGAATCAGCCCCAGCATTTT. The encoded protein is CASSPLGQNQPQHF. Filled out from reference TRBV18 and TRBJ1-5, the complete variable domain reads NAGVMQNPRHLVRRRGQEARLRCSPMKGHSHVYWYRQLPEEGLKFMVYLQKENIIDESGMPKERFSAEFPKEGPSILRIQQVVRGDSAAYFCASSPLGQNQPQHFGDGTRLSIL.

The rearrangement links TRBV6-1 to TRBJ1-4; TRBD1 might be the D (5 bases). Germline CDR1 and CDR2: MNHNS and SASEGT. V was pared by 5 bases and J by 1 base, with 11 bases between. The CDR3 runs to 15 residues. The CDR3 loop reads CASSTTGGTNEKLFF. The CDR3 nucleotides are TGTGCCAGCAGTACCACAGGTGGAACTAATGAAAAACTGTTTTTT.

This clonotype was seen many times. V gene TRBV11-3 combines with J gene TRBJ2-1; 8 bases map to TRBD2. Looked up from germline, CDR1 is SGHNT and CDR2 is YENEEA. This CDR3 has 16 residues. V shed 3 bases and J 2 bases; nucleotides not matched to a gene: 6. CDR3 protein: CASSLGIAGPYNEQFF. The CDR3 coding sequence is TGTGCCAGCAGCTTGGGGATAGCGGGGCCCTACAATGAGCAGTTCTTC.

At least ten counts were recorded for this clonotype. The CDR3 is CASSELHGRGYTF. DNA of the CDR3: TGTGCCAGCAGTGAGCTACACGGGAGGGGCTACACCTTC. V is TRBV6-1 and J is TRBJ1-2; no clear D gene. This CDR3 has 13 amino acids. Trimming left V 3 bases short and J 8 bases short, with 13 bases between. CDR1 is MNHNS and CDR2 is SASEGT in the germline V gene.

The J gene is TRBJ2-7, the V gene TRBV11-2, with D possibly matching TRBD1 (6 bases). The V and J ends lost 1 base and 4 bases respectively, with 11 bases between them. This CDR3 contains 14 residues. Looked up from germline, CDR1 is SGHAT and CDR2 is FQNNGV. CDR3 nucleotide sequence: TGTGCCAGCAGCTTAGCACAGGGTGGGTACGAGCAGTACTTC. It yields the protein CASSLAQGGYEQYF.

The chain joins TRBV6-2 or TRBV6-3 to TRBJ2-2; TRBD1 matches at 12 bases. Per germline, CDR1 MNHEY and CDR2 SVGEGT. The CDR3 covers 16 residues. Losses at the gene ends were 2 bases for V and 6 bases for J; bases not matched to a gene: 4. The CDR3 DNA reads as TGTGCCAGCAGTTACCCGGGACAGGGGGCCCCCGGGGAGCTGTTTTTT. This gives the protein CASSYPGQGAPGELFF.

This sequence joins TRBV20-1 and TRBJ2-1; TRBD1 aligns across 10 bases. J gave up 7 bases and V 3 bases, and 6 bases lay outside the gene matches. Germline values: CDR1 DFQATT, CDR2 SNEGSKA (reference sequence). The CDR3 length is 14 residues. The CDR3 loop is CSARGQGTWNEQFF. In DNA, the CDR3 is TGCAGTGCTAGGGGACAGGGGACGTGGAATGAGCAGTTCTTC.

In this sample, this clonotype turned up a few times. The CDR3 loop is CASSLRGPPWVYEQYF. The CDR3 bases are TGTGCCAGCAGTTTAAGAGGACCGCCATGGGTTTACGAGCAGTACTTC. The rearrangement joins TRBV27 to TRBJ2-7; unclear D gene. Trimming shortened V by 2 bases and J by 4 bases, and 18 bases separated the two germline ends. The CDR3 totals 16 residues. CDR1 MNHEY and CDR2 SMNVEV come from the germline V gene (reference sequence).

CDR3 sequence: CSASRGRSNQPQHF. The CDR3 coding sequence is TGCAGTGCGAGCCGGGGTAGGAGCAATCAGCCCCAGCATTTT. The chain is built from TRBV20-1 and TRBJ1-5; no reliable D call. The CDR3 totals 14 residues. With 6 bases removed from V and 1 base from J, the gap between germline ends came to 13 bases. CDR1 is DFQATT, CDR2 SNEGSKA, per germline (reference sequence).

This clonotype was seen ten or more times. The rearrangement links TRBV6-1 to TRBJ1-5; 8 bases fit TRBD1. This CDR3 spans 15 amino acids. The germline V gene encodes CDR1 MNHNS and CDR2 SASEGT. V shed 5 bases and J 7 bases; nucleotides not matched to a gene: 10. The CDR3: CASSQSTGVMQPQHF. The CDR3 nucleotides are TGTGCCAGCAGTCAGTCGACAGGGGTGATGCAGCCCCAGCATTTT.

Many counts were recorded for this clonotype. The CDR3 sequence is CASSQDPQGASYNEQFF. The CDR3, as DNA: TGTGCCAGCAGCCAAGATCCACAGGGGGCCTCCTACAATGAGCAGTTCTTC. The V and J genes are TRBV14 and TRBJ2-1; 9 positions agree with TRBD1. Germline trimming cut 0 bases from V and 0 bases from J; bases unmatched to any gene: 3. The CDR3 is made up of 17 amino acids. Germline values: CDR1 SGHDN, CDR2 FVKESK.

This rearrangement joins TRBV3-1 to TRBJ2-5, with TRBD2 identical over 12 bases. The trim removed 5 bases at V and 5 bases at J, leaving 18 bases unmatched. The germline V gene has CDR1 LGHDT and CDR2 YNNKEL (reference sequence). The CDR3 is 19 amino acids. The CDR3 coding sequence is TGTGCCAGCAGCTCTCGGGCTAGCGGGGGGGGCCTAGTGTATGAGACCCAGTACTTC. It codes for CASSSRASGGGLVYETQYF.

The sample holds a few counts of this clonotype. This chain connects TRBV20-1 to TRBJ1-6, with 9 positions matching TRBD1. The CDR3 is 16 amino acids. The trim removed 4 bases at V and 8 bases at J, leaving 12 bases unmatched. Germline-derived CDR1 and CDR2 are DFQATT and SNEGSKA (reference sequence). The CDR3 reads CSANGRLGQGYSPLHF. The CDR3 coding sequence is TGCAGTGCTAACGGGAGGTTAGGACAGGGGTATTCACCCCTCCACTTT.

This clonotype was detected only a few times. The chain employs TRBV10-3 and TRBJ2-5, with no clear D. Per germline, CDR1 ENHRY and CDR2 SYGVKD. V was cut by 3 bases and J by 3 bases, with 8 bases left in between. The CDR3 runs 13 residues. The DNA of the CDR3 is TGTGCCATCAGTGAAGGACCGAAAGAGACCCAGTACTTC. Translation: CAISEGPKETQYF.

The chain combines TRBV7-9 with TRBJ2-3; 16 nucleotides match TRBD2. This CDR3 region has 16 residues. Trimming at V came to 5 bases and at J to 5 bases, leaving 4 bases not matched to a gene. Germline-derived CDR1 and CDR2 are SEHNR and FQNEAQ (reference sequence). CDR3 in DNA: TGTGCCAGCAGCAAGGGACTAGCGGGGGGGCAAGATACGCAGTATTTT. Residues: CASSKGLAGGQDTQYF.

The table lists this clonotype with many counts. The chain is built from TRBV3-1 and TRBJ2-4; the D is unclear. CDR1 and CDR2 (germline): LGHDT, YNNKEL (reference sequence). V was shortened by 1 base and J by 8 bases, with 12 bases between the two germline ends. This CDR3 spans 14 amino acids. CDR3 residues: CASSQGSTPDIQYF. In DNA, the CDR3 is TGTGCCAGCAGCCAAGGAAGTACACCGGACATTCAGTACTTC. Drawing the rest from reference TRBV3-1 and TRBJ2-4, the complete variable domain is DTAVSQTPKYLVTQMGNDKSIKCEQNLGHDTMYWYKQDSKKFLKIMFSYNNKELIINETVPNRFSPKSPDKAHLNLHINSLELGDSAVYFCASSQGSTPDIQYFGAGTRLSVL.

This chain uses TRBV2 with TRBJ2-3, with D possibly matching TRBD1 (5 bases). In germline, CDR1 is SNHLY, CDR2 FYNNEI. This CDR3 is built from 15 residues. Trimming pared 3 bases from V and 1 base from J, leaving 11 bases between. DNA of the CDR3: TGTGCCAGCAGTGATTTTGGGGCTGGCACAGATACGCAGTATTTT. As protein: CASSDFGAGTDTQYF.

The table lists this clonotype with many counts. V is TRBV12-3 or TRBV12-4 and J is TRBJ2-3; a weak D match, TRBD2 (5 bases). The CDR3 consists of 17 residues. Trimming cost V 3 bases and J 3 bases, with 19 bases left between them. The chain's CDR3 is CASSFVGIRSGTDTQYF. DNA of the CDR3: TGTGCCAGCAGTTTCGTGGGGATTCGTTCGGGGACAGATACGCAGTATTTT.

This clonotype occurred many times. Here the CDR3 reads CASSLVASGQETQYF. CDR3 nucleotides: TGTGCCAGCAGCTTGGTGGCTAGCGGACAAGAGACCCAGTACTTC. The chain recombines TRBV5-6 with TRBJ2-5; 7 bases are shared with TRBD2. The CDR3 is 15 amino acids. Losses at the gene ends were 0 bases for V and 2 bases for J; bases not matched to a gene: 4. Germline assignment: CDR1 SGHDT and CDR2 YYEEEE.

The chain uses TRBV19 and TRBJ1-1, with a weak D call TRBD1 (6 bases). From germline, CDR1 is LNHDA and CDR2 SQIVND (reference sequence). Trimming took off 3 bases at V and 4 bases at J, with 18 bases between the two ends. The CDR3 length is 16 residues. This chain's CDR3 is CASSILRQASRTEAFF. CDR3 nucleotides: TGTGCCAGTAGTATTCTGCGACAGGCTTCCCGCACTGAAGCTTTCTTT.

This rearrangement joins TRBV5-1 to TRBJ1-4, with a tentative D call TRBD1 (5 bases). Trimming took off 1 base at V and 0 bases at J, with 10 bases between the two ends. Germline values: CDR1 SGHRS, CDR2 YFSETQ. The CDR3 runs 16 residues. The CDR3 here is CASSLQGVATNEKLFF. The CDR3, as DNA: TGCGCCAGCAGCTTGCAAGGGGTTGCAACTAATGAAAAACTGTTTTTT.

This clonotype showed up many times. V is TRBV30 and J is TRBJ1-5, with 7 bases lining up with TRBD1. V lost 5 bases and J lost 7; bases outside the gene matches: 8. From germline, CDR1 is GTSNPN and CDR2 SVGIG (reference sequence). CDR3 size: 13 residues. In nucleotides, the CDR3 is TGTGCCTGGGCACCTCAGGGGGGACAGCCCCAGCATTTT. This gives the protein CAWAPQGGQPQHF.